In this sample, the clone carrying this T cell receptor beta chain turned up a few times. The CDR3 contains 14 residues. CDR1 and CDR2 (germline): MDHEN, SYDVKM. V dropped 1 base and J dropped 5 bases, with 6 bases sitting between them. Clones were sequenced by immunoSEQ multiplex PCR, and TCRdb holds only the in-frame ones, with some missing. Of about 98,000 clones in the sample, 75% to 85% are singletons; the top ten hold around 3.6%. The data were taken from a study of radiotherapy plus CTLA-4 blockade in lung cancer. Study background: Disease control was achieved by around 32% of patients, and objective responses by about 19%.

Sequenced material: peripheral blood, taken from a patient treated with radiotherapy plus ipilimumab. The rearrangement links TRBV28 to TRBJ1-6; D unclear. This receptor was taken from a human donor with non-small cell lung cancer who had a partial response to radiotherapy plus ipilimumab. CDR3 region: CASSLFGNNSPLHF. CDR3 DNA sequence: TGTGCCAGCAGTTTATTCGGGAATAATTCACCCCTCCACTTT.